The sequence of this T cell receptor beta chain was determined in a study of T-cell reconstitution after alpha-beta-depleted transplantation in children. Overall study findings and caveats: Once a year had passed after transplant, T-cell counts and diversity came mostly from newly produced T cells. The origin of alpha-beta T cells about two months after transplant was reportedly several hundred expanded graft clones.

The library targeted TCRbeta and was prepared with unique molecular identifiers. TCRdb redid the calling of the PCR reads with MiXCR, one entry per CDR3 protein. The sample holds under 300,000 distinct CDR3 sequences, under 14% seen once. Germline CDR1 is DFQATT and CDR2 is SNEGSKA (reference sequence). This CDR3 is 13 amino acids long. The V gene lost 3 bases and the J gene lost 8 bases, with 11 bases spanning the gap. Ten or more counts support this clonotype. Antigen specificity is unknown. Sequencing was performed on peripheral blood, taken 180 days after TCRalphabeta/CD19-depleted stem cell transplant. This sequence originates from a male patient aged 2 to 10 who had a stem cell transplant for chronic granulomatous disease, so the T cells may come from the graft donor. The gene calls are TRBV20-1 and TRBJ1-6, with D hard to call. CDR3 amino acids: CSASRGLDSPLHF. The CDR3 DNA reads TGCAGTGCTAGTCGCGGGTTGGATTCACCCCTCCACTTT.